A selection of T cell receptor beta chains follows, all from one sample in a study of sequential checkpoint blockade in melanoma. Generated by immunoSEQ multiplex PCR, the TCRdb table keeps only in-frame clones and is missing some. The profile shows some 30,000 clones, 80% to 90% of them singletons. The source was CD8+ T cells sorted from blood (inferred from file names), collected from a patient given nivolumab and ipilimumab in sequence. The receptor source for this set is a human donor with melanoma. Both conserved end residues are part of each CDR3. The D gene is left open where the match is weak. Only some rows state a clone size, as once, few, many or a class for expanded clones.

>12|.|TRBV6-1|.|TRBJ2-7
CASTPRGYEQYF
TGTGCCAGCACCCCGCGAGGCTACGAGCAGTACTTC
>15|TRBD1|TRBV4-3|.|TRBJ2-5
CASSQDHRGQETQYF
TGCGCCAGCAGCCAAGACCACAGGGGGCAAGAGACCCAGTACTTC
>13|.|TRBV29-1|.|TRBJ2-3
CSAASGVPDTQYF
TGCAGCGCCGCTTCGGGAGTCCCAGATACGCAGTATTTT
>14|TRBD2|TRBV2|.|TRBJ2-7
CASSDQGLAYEQYF
TGTGCCAGCAGTGATCAGGGACTAGCCTACGAGCAGTACTTC
>15|TRBD1|TRBV2|.|TRBJ2-5
CASSEDGTGPTVQYF
TGTGCCAGCAGTGAAGATGGGACAGGTCCGACCGTCCAGTACTTC
>15|TRBD2|TRBV7-9|.|TRBJ2-1
CASSPTSGGWDEQFF
TGTGCCAGCAGCCCCACTAGCGGGGGGTGGGATGAGCAGTTCTTC
>14|TRBD1|TRBV15|.|TRBJ2-7
CATSSTRGHYEQYF
TGTGCCACCAGCAGCACCAGGGGGCATTACGAGCAGTACTTC
>16|TRBD1|TRBV6-5|.|TRBJ2-7
CASSWPSHRGSYEQYF
TGTGCCAGCAGTTGGCCCTCGCACAGGGGATCCTACGAGCAGTACTTC
>15|TRBD2|TRBV9|.|TRBJ2-1
CASSDLAGGLDEQFF
TGTGCCAGCAGCGATCTAGCGGGGGGGCTGGATGAGCAGTTCTTC
>15|TRBD1|TRBV19|.|TRBJ2-2
CASQIDRVGSGELFF
TGTGCCAGTCAAATAGACAGGGTGGGGTCTGGGGAGCTGTTTTTT
>13|TRBD1|TRBV2|.|TRBJ1-5
CASRGTVNQPQHF
TGTGCCAGCAGGGGGACAGTAAATCAGCCCCAGCATTTT
>16|.|TRBV19|.|TRBJ1-6
CASSIQARRFNSPLHF
TGTGCCAGTAGTATCCAGGCGAGGAGGTTTAATTCACCCCTCCACTTT
>15|TRBD1|TRBV4-1|.|TRBJ2-1
CASSQRQGTYNEQFF
TGCGCCAGCAGCCAAAGACAGGGGACCTACAATGAGCAGTTCTTC
>14|.|TRBV28|.|TRBJ2-5
CASSLTPSYSSQYF
TGTGCCAGCAGCCTTACCCCCTCCTACTCGTCCCAGTACTTC
>12|.|TRBV14|.|TRBJ1-1
CASSQGGHQAFF
TGTGCCAGCAGCCAAGGGGGCCATCAGGCTTTCTTT
>15|TRBD2|TRBV2|.|TRBJ2-1
CASSEPGLEVNEQFF
TGTGCCAGCAGTGAACCGGGACTAGAGGTGAATGAGCAGTTCTTC
>16|TRBD1|TRBV9|.|TRBJ1-1
CASTAGTGGGGTEAFF
TGTGCCAGCACCGCCGGGACAGGGGGCGGCGGCACTGAAGCTTTCTTT
>14|TRBD1|TRBV27|.|TRBJ1-5
CASSLLTGRQPQHF
TGTGCCAGCAGTTTGCTGACAGGGCGGCAGCCCCAGCATTTT
>12|.|TRBV14|.|TRBJ1-2
CASSFAGYGYTF
TGTGCCAGCAGCTTCGCGGGCTATGGCTACACCTTC
>15|.|TRBV11-2|.|TRBJ2-7
CASSLGAGLSYEQYF
TGTGCCAGCAGCTTAGGCGCAGGGCTATCCTACGAGCAGTACTTC
>14|TRBD1|TRBV4-2|.|TRBJ2-2
CASSYTGDPGELFF
TGTGCCAGCAGCTACACAGGGGACCCCGGGGAGCTGTTTTTT
>14|.|TRBV27|.|TRBJ2-7
CASRSTGILYEQYF
TGTGCCAGCAGATCTACAGGAATCCTCTACGAGCAGTACTTC
>13|.|TRBV25-1|few|TRBJ1-1
CASSESQGQGAFF
TGTGCCAGCAGTGAATCTCAGGGCCAAGGGGCTTTCTTT
>13|TRBD1|TRBV29-1|.|TRBJ2-7
CSVAGTGTYEQYF
TGCAGCGTTGCAGGGACAGGTACCTACGAGCAGTACTTC
>15|TRBD2|TRBV27|.|TRBJ2-5
CASSPGLADQETQYF
TGTGCCAGCAGTCCGGGACTAGCGGATCAAGAGACCCAGTACTTC
>13|.|TRBV4-1|few|TRBJ2-2
CASNDRNTGELFF
TGCGCCAGCAACGACAGGAACACCGGGGAGCTGTTTTTT
>13|.|TRBV5-6|.|TRBJ2-5
CASNLGGEETQYF
TGTGCCAGCAACTTGGGGGGCGAAGAGACCCAGTACTTC
>13|TRBD1|TRBV27|.|TRBJ2-7
CASSFDRGYEQYF
TGTGCCAGCAGTTTCGACAGGGGTTACGAGCAGTACTTC
>14|.|TRBV6-5|.|TRBJ2-5
CASSYVASWETQYF
TGTGCCAGCAGTTACGTGGCTAGCTGGGAGACCCAGTACTTC
>14|TRBD2|TRBV27|.|TRBJ2-7
CASRLAGAPREQYF
TGTGCCAGCAGACTAGCGGGAGCCCCCCGCGAGCAGTACTTC
>12|.|TRBV5-6|.|TRBJ1-1
CASSFQSDEAFF
TGTGCCAGCAGCTTTCAGAGCGATGAAGCTTTCTTT
>15|.|TRBV11-2|.|TRBJ1-6
CASSVAGHYNSPLHF
TGTGCCAGCAGCGTAGCGGGACACTATAATTCACCCCTCCACTTT
>14|TRBD1|TRBV28|.|TRBJ2-7
CASSGTGGAYEQYF
TGTGCCAGCAGCGGGACAGGGGGAGCCTACGAGCAGTACTTC
>15|TRBD1|TRBV4-3|.|TRBJ2-3
CASSPLTGITDTQYF
TGCGCCAGCAGCCCTCTGACAGGGATAACAGATACGCAGTATTTT
>14|.|TRBV19|.|TRBJ2-7
CASSIGLNSYEQYF
TGTGCCAGTAGTATAGGTTTAAACAGCTACGAGCAGTACTTC
>15|TRBD1|TRBV5-1|.|TRBJ2-2
CASSFGQGATGELFF
TGCGCCAGCAGCTTCGGACAGGGGGCTACCGGGGAGCTGTTTTTT
>12|.|TRBV30|few|TRBJ1-1
CAWSPPNTEAFF
TGTGCCTGGAGCCCTCCGAACACTGAAGCTTTCTTT
>16|TRBD1|TRBV27|.|TRBJ2-7
CASSSPGQGSSYEQYF
TGTGCCAGCAGTTCACCCGGACAGGGGAGCTCCTACGAGCAGTACTTC
>13|.|TRBV5-1|.|TRBJ2-7
CASSPGVFFEQYF
TGCGCCAGCAGTCCAGGGGTTTTCTTCGAGCAGTACTTC
>15|TRBD2|TRBV27|once|TRBJ2-7
CASSIGGSGIYEQYF
TGTGCCAGCAGTATTGGTGGTAGCGGGATTTACGAGCAGTACTTC